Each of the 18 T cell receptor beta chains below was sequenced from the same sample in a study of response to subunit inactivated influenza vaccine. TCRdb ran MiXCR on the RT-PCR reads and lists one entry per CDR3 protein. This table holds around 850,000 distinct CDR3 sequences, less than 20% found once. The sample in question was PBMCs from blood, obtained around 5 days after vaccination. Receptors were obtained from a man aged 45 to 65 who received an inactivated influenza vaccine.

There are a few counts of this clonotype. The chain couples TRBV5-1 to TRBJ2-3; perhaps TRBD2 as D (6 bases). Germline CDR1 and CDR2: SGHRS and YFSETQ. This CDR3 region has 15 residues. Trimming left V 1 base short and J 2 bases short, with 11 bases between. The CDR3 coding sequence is TGCGCCAGCAGCTTGTCGCCGGGAGTCACAGATACGCAGTATTTT. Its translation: CASSLSPGVTDTQYF.

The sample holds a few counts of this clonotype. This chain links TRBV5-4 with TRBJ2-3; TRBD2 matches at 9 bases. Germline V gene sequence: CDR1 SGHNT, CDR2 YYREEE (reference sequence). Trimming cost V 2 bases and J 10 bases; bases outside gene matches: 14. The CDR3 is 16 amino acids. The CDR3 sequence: CASSLGGRDLPLSQYF. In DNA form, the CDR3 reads TGTGCCAGCAGCTTAGGCGGGAGGGACCTCCCATTATCGCAGTATTTT.

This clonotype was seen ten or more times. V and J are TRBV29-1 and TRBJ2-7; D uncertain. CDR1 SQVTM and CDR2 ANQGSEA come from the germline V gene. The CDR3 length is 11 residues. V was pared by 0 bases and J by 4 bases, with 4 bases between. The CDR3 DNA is TGCAGCGTTGAAGACAGATACGAGCAGTACTTC. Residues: CSVEDRYEQYF.

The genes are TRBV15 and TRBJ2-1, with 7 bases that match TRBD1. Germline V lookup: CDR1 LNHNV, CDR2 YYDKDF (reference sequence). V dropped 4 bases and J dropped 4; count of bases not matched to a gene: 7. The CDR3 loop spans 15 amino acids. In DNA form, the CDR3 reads TGTGCCACCAGCACCCGACAGGGATATTACAATGAGCAGTTCTTC. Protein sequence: CATSTRQGYYNEQFF.

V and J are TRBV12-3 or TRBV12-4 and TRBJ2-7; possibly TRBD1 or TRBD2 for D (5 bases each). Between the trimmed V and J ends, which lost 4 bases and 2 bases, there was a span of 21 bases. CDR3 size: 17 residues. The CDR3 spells CASSYRQPGRQTYEQYF. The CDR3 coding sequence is TGTGCCAGCAGTTACCGTCAACCGGGACGGCAGACCTACGAGCAGTACTTC.

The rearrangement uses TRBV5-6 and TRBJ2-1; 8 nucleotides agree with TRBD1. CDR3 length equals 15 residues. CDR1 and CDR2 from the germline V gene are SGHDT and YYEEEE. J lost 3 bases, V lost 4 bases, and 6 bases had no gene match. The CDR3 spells CASSNDRGFYNEQFF. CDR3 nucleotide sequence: TGTGCCAGCAGCAACGACAGGGGTTTCTACAATGAGCAGTTCTTC.

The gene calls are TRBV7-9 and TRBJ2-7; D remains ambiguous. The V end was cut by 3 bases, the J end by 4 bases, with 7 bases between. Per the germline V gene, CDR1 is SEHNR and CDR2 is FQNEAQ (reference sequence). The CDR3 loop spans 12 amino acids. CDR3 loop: CASSFSPYEQYF. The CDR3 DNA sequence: TGTGCCAGCAGCTTTTCTCCTTACGAGCAGTACTTC. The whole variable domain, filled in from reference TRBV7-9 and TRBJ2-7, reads DTGVSQNPRHKITKRGQNVTFRCDPISEHNRLYWYRQTLGQGPEFLTYFQNEAQLEKSRLLSDRFSAERPKGSFSTLEIQRTEQGDSAMYLCASSFSPYEQYFGPGTRLTVT.

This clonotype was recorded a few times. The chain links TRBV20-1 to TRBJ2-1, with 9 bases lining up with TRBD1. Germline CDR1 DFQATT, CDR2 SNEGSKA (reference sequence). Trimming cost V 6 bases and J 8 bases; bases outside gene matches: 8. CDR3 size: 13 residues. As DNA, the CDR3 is TGCAGTGCGCCCGGGACAGGGCTCTATGAGCAGTTCTTC. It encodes CSAPGTGLYEQFF.

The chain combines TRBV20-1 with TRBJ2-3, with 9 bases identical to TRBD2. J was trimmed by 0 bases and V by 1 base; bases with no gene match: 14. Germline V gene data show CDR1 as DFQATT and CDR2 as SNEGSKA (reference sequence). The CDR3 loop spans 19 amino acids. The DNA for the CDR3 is TGCAGTGCTAGAGGTATAGGTAGCGGGAGTTCGAGGAGCACAGATACGCAGTATTTT. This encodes CSARGIGSGSSRSTDTQYF.

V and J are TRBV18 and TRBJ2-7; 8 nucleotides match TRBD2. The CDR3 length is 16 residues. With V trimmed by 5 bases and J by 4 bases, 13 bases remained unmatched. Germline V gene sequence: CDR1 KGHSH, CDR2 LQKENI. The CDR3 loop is CASSTRAGASTYEQYF. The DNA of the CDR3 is TGTGCCAGCTCAACTCGAGCGGGGGCCTCAACTTACGAGCAGTACTTC.

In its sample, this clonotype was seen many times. The CDR3 DNA reads TGCAGTGCTGAGACATATACGCAGTATTTT. Encoded protein: CSAETYTQYF. The V call is TRBV20-1, the J call TRBJ2-3; D call uncertain. The CDR3 spans 10 residues. V lost 5 bases and J lost 7, with 7 bases in between. CDR1 and CDR2 (germline): DFQATT, SNEGSKA (reference sequence).

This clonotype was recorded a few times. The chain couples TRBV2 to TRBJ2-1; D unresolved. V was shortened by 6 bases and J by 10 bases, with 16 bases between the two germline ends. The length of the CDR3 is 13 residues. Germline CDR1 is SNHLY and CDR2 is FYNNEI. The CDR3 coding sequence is TGTGCCAGCAGCTTACAACTTCAAGCAGAGCAGTTCTTC. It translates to CASSLQLQAEQFF.

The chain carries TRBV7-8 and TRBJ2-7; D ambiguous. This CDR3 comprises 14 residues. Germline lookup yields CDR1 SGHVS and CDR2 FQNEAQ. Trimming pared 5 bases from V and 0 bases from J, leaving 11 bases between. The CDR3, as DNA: TGTGCCAGCAGCGATACTCAAAGCTCCTACGAGCAGTACTTC. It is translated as CASSDTQSSYEQYF.

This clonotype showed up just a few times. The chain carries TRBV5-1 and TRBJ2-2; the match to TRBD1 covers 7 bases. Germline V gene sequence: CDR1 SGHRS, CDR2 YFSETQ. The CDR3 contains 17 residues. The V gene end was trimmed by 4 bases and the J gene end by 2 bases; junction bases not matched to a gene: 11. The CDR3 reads CASSSGQVGVNTGELFF. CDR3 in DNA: TGCGCCAGCAGCAGTGGACAGGTCGGAGTTAACACCGGGGAGCTGTTTTTT. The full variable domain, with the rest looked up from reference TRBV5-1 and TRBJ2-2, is KAGVTQTPRYLIKTRGQQVTLSCSPISGHRSVSWYQQTPGQGLQFLFEYFSETQRNKGNFPGRFSGRQFSNSRSEMNVSTLELGDSALYLCASSSGQVGVNTGELFFGEGSRLTVL.

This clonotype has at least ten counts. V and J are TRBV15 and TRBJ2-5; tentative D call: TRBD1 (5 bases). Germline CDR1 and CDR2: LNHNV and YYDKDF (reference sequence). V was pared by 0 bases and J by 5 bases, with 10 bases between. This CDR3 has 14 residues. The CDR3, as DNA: TGTGCCACCAGCAGAGATCGGCAGGGCGAGACCCAGTACTTC. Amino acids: CATSRDRQGETQYF.

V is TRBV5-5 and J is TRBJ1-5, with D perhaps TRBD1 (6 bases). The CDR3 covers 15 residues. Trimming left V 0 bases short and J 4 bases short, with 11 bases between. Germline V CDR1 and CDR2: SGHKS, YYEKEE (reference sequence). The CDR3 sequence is CASSLDGQPNQPQHF. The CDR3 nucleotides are TGTGCCAGCAGCTTGGATGGACAGCCGAATCAGCCCCAGCATTTT.

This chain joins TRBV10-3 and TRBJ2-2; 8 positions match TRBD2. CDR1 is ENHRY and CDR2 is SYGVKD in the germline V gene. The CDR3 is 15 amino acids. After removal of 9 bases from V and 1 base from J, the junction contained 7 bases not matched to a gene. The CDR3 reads CAIYSGIENTGELFF. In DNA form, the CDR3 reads TGTGCCATATATAGCGGGATAGAGAACACCGGGGAGCTGTTTTTT.

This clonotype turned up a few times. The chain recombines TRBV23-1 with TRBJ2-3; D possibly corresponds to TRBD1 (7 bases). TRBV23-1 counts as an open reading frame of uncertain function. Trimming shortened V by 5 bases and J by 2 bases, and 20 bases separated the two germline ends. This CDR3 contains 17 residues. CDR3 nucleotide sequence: TGCGCCAGCAGTGCGGTAGACAGGGACTCTTACACAGATACGCAGTATTTT. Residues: CASSAVDRDSYTDTQYF.